Given below is one T cell receptor beta chain in context. The source of the sample is a study of cytomegalovirus exposure and HLA in healthy donors. CDR1 is LNHDA, CDR2 SQIVND, per germline (reference sequence). The length of the CDR3 is 16 residues. The germline V and J ends were trimmed by 1 base and 3 bases, with 15 bases remaining between them. 60 Vbeta and 13 Jbeta primers were used in PCR. Only in-frame clones appear in the TCRdb table, and some are missing; sequencing was by immunoSEQ multiplex PCR. The table lists approximately 97,000 clones, approximately 81% of them singletons. The receptor was isolated from a woman aged 40 to 50 in good health and CMV-seropositive. The chain combines TRBV19 with TRBJ2-5, with a weak D call TRBD1 (6 bases). The sequenced sample consisted of PBMCs. CDR3 protein: CASSIGWGTLEETQYF. The CDR3 DNA is TGTGCCAGTAGTATAGGCTGGGGGACATTAGAAGAGACCCAGTACTTC.